A selection of T cell receptor beta chains follows, all from one sample in a study of human versus mouse CDR3 diversity and MHC coevolution. Data came from immunoSEQ multiplex PCR; TCRdb stores just in-frame clones and leaves some out. The data contain tens of thousands of clones, about 94% of them singletons. Sequencing was carried out using naive CD4+ T cells from blood. The receptors here all came from a person in their sixties or seventies in good health. Both conserved end residues are part of each CDR3. The D gene is left open where the match is weak. Clone size is shown for a subset of rows, as once, few, many or a class of expanded clone.

j_gene,abundance,len,v_gene,d_gene,CDR3aa,CDR3nt
TRBJ2-7,NA,13,TRBV2,NA,CASSNDVEYEQYF,TGTGCCAGCAGTAACGACGTGGAGTACGAGCAGTACTTC
TRBJ2-5,NA,14,TRBV9,TRBD2,CASSVAGGPETQYF,TGTGCCAGCAGCGTAGCGGGAGGGCCGGAGACCCAGTACTTC
TRBJ1-4,NA,11,TRBV20-1,NA,CSASINEKLFF,TGCAGTGCTAGTATTAATGAAAAACTGTTTTTT
TRBJ1-3,once,15,TRBV30,TRBD1,CAWSTGGAGGNTIYF,TGTGCCTGGAGTACAGGGGGCGCAGGCGGAAACACCATATATTTT
TRBJ2-7,NA,14,TRBV18,TRBD1,CASSRQGQGDEQYF,TGTGCCAGCTCACGACAGGGACAGGGCGACGAGCAGTACTTC
TRBJ2-5,NA,14,TRBV9,TRBD2,CASSVAGGGETQYF,TGTGCCAGCAGCGTAGCGGGAGGGGGGGAGACCCAGTACTTC
TRBJ2-5,NA,15,TRBV18,TRBD2,CASSSGTRWKETQHF,TGTGCCAGCTCATCAGGGACTAGATGGAAAGAGACCCAGCACTTC
TRBJ2-1,NA,15,TRBV28,NA,CASSLLLGDSGEQFF,TGTGCCAGCAGTTTATTGTTGGGGGACTCGGGTGAGCAGTTCTTC
TRBJ1-2,NA,18,TRBV9,TRBD1,CASSVEPRDRGGGNGYTF,TGTGCCAGCAGCGTAGAGCCCCGGGACAGGGGAGGGGGCAATGGCTACACCTTC
TRBJ2-3,NA,15,TRBV9,TRBD2,CASSVSGVSTDTQYF,TGTGCCAGCAGCGTTAGCGGGGTTAGCACAGATACGCAGTATTTT
TRBJ2-5,NA,14,TRBV27,TRBD1,CASSTQGVAETQYF,TGTGCCAGCAGTACCCAGGGGGTAGCAGAGACCCAGTACTTC
TRBJ2-5,NA,18,TRBV21-1,NA,CASSIRPSETRWVETQYF,TGTGCCAGCAGCATCCGACCGTCAGAAACGAGGTGGGTGGAGACCCAGTACTTC
TRBJ2-7,NA,15,TRBV6-5,NA,CASSYSIWEPYEQYF,TGTGCCAGCAGTTACTCGATTTGGGAGCCCTACGAGCAGTACTTC
TRBJ1-1,NA,15,TRBV29-1,NA,CSTTRAGAGNTEAFF,TGCAGTACTACACGGGCGGGGGCGGGGAACACTGAAGCTTTCTTT
TRBJ2-2,NA,14,TRBV14,NA,CASSQDSGVGELFF,TGTGCCAGCAGCCAAGACAGCGGAGTCGGGGAGCTGTTTTTT
TRBJ2-2,NA,16,TRBV5-4,TRBD2,CASSSLAGGGTGELFF,TGTGCCAGCAGCTCGTTAGCGGGAGGAGGAACCGGGGAGCTGTTTTTT
TRBJ2-2,NA,15,TRBV5-5,TRBD2,CASSRGGGSQRELFF,TGTGCCAGCAGCCGTGGCGGGGGGAGCCAGAGGGAGCTGTTTTTT
TRBJ1-2,NA,14,TRBV10-2,NA,CASSEGGSNYGYTF,TGCGCCAGCAGTGAAGGGGGATCTAACTATGGCTACACCTTC
TRBJ2-7,NA,13,TRBV5-1,TRBD1,CASRGQGANEQYF,TGCGCCAGCAGGGGACAGGGGGCGAACGAGCAGTACTTC
TRBJ1-6,once,15,TRBV19,NA,CASSIVAQDNSPLHF,TGTGCCAGTAGTATCGTGGCTCAGGATAATTCACCCCTCCACTTT
TRBJ2-7,NA,13,TRBV5-1,TRBD2,CASSPGGSYEQYF,TGCGCCAGCAGCCCGGGGGGATCCTACGAGCAGTACTTC
TRBJ2-2,NA,19,TRBV19,TRBD1,CASSIDGTGIFLDTGELFF,TGTGCCAGTAGTATAGATGGGACAGGGATATTCTTGGACACCGGGGAGCTGTTTTTT
TRBJ2-7,NA,15,TRBV4-1,TRBD2,CASSPSVAGVYEQYF,TGCGCCAGCAGCCCGTCCGTAGCGGGAGTATACGAGCAGTACTTC
TRBJ1-4,NA,14,TRBV5-1,TRBD1,CASRLQGASEKLFF,TGCGCCAGCAGACTACAGGGGGCTAGTGAAAAACTGTTTTTT
TRBJ1-2,NA,13,TRBV6-6,NA,CASGVGGGDGYTF,TGTGCCAGCGGAGTTGGTGGAGGGGATGGCTACACCTTC
TRBJ1-2,NA,13,TRBV30,NA,CASPRGVGYGYTF,TGTGCCTCCCCTCGGGGGGTAGGCTATGGCTACACCTTC
TRBJ2-3,NA,14,TRBV7-9,NA,CASSFATSTDTQYF,TGTGCCAGCAGCTTCGCAACTTCCACAGATACGCAGTATTTT
TRBJ2-1,NA,14,TRBV18,TRBD2,CASSDERERNEQFF,TGTGCCAGCTCCGATGAGCGGGAGAGGAATGAGCAGTTCTTC
TRBJ2-7,NA,14,TRBV27,TRBD1,CASSFSGQGHEQYF,TGTGCCAGCAGTTTTAGCGGACAGGGACACGAGCAGTACTTC
TRBJ2-7,NA,17,TRBV28,TRBD2,CASSLFAPGLAGAGQYF,TGTGCCAGCAGTTTATTCGCTCCGGGACTAGCGGGAGCGGGGCAGTACTTC
TRBJ2-5,NA,14,TRBV9,TRBD1,CASSAGQGWETQYF,TGTGCCAGCAGCGCAGGACAGGGGTGGGAGACCCAGTACTTC
TRBJ2-3,NA,16,TRBV5-1,NA,CASSLVVSGSTDTQYF,TGCGCCAGCAGCTTGGTGGTTAGCGGAAGCACAGATACGCAGTATTTT
TRBJ1-2,NA,16,TRBV19,TRBD1,CASGHTPGTGGEGYTF,TGTGCCAGCGGTCATACCCCCGGGACAGGGGGGGAAGGCTACACCTTC
TRBJ2-3,NA,15,TRBV13,NA,CASTLRLGGTDTQYF,TGTGCCAGCACCCTTAGGTTAGGGGGAACAGATACGCAGTATTTT
TRBJ2-3,NA,13,TRBV19,NA,CASRTLSGDTQYF,TGTGCCAGTAGGACGTTATCGGGAGATACGCAGTATTTT
TRBJ2-3,NA,16,TRBV5-1,NA,CASSLGGDRHTDTQYF,TGCGCCAGCAGCTTGGGGGGTGACAGGCACACAGATACGCAGTATTTT
TRBJ2-1,NA,17,TRBV27,TRBD2,CASSPWTSASSYNEQFF,TGTGCCAGCAGTCCCTGGACTAGTGCTAGCTCCTACAATGAGCAGTTCTTC
TRBJ2-3,NA,12,TRBV29-1,NA,CSVGGRADTQYF,TGCAGCGTCGGAGGGCGGGCAGATACGCAGTATTTT
TRBJ2-3,NA,16,TRBV5-4,TRBD2,CASSLTSGSGTDTQYF,TGTGCCAGCAGCTTGACTAGCGGGTCGGGCACAGATACGCAGTATTTT
TRBJ1-4,NA,14,TRBV7-2,NA,CASSPQATNEKLFF,TGTGCCAGCAGCCCCCAGGCAACTAATGAAAAACTGTTTTTT
TRBJ1-5,NA,13,TRBV29-1,TRBD1,CSVSDRGNQPQHF,TGCAGCGTAAGCGACAGGGGTAATCAGCCCCAGCATTTT
TRBJ1-3,NA,15,TRBV10-1,NA,CASSEISGSGNTIYF,TGCGCCAGCAGTGAAATTTCGGGTTCGGGAAACACCATATATTTT
TRBJ2-7,NA,15,TRBV18,TRBD2,CASSPGTSGSYEQYF,TGTGCCAGCTCACCAGGGACTAGCGGGAGTTACGAGCAGTACTTC
TRBJ1-5,NA,17,TRBV19,TRBD1,CASSVGSGTGAAEPQHF,TGTGCCAGTAGTGTTGGGTCTGGGACAGGGGCCGCGGAGCCCCAGCATTTT
TRBJ2-2,NA,17,TRBV4-2,TRBD2,CASSQDQREGGTGELFF,TGTGCCAGCAGCCAAGACCAGCGGGAGGGGGGCACCGGGGAGCTGTTTTTT
TRBJ1-4,NA,17,TRBV11-2,TRBD1,CASSLTITGATNEKLFF,TGTGCCAGCAGCTTAACTATCACAGGGGCAACTAATGAAAAACTGTTTTTT
TRBJ2-1,NA,17,TRBV29-1,TRBD2,CSAVGLAGSTSYNEQFF,TGCAGCGCTGTAGGGCTAGCGGGCTCCACCTCCTACAATGAGCAGTTCTTC
TRBJ1-1,NA,14,TRBV7-2,NA,CASSPMGQNTEAFF,TGTGCCAGCAGCCCCATGGGGCAGAACACTGAAGCTTTCTTT
TRBJ2-5,NA,14,TRBV28,NA,CASSLATLGETQYF,TGTGCCAGCAGTTTAGCCACCCTCGGAGAGACCCAGTACTTC
TRBJ1-1,NA,14,TRBV14,TRBD1,CASSQARQGTEAFF,TGTGCCAGCAGCCAAGCCCGACAGGGGACTGAAGCTTTCTTT
TRBJ2-5,NA,14,TRBV28,NA,CASSGSGGKETQYF,TGTGCCAGCTCCGGGTCCGGAGGAAAAGAGACCCAGTACTTC
TRBJ2-3,NA,16,TRBV6-1,NA,CASSDPGRGSTDTQYF,TGTGCCAGCAGTGACCCAGGAAGGGGAAGCACAGATACGCAGTATTTT
TRBJ2-2,NA,15,TRBV19,TRBD2,CASKELAGSTGELFF,TGTGCCAGTAAGGAGCTAGCGGGAAGCACCGGGGAGCTGTTTTTT
TRBJ2-7,NA,11,TRBV29-1,NA,CSVETSYEQYF,TGCAGCGTTGAAACATCCTACGAGCAGTACTTC
TRBJ2-2,NA,14,TRBV19,TRBD1,CASGQGINTGELFF,TGTGCCAGCGGACAGGGGATAAACACCGGGGAGCTGTTTTTT